These T cell receptor beta chains were read from a single sample in a study of blood T cell repertoires in COVID-19. The repertoire was sequenced with immunoSEQ multiplex PCR; TCRdb's copy has only in-frame clones and lacks some. Among approximately 300,000 clones listed, 90% were seen once. The sample comprised PBMCs or T cells enriched from blood (not recorded which). The receptors derive from a man aged 60-69 years who had recovered from COVID-19. CDR3s include the opening cysteine and the closing phenylalanine or tryptophan. A D gene is named only where the DNA matches it firmly. Size is stated for part of the rows, as once, few or many counts, or as a class when the clone is expanded.

CDR3 length,clone size,D gene,J gene,V gene,CDR3 protein,CDR3 DNA
15,few,-,TRBJ1-6,TRBV6-5,CASSYSTARASPLHF,TGTGCCAGCAGTTACTCGACGGCGAGGGCCTCACCCCTCCACTTT
12,-,-,TRBJ1-1,TRBV7-9,CASSLGGGEAFF,TGTGCCAGCAGCTTAGGCGGGGGCGAAGCTTTCTTT
19,once,-,TRBJ2-4,TRBV7-2,CASSLTSPLFGVSKNIQYF,TGTGCCAGCAGCTTAACGTCCCCTCTATTTGGTGTAAGCAAAAACATTCAGTACTTC
15,-,TRBD1,TRBJ1-4,TRBV12-5,CASGLGQGTDEKLFF,TGTGCTAGTGGTTTGGGACAGGGGACGGATGAAAAACTGTTTTTT
14,few,-,TRBJ2-3,TRBV5-1,CASREGLETDTQYF,TGCGCCAGCAGGGAGGGACTGGAGACAGATACGCAGTATTTT
17,-,TRBD1,TRBJ1-2,TRBV19,CASSIFTGQGIGYGYTF,TGTGCCAGTAGTATTTTTACGGGACAGGGTATAGGCTATGGCTACACCTTC
13,-,TRBD1,TRBJ1-2,TRBV5-5,CASSLAGGSGYTF,TGTGCCAGCAGCTTGGCAGGGGGTAGTGGCTACACCTTC
14,-,-,TRBJ1-6,TRBV18,CASSPGDAVSPLHF,TGTGCCAGCTCACCAGGCGACGCGGTCTCACCCCTCCACTTT
14,-,TRBD2,TRBJ2-3,TRBV19,CASGLAGGADTQYF,TGTGCCAGCGGACTAGCGGGAGGAGCAGATACGCAGTATTTT
14,once,-,TRBJ2-5,TRBV7-3,CASSQTGSPKTQYF,TGTGCCAGCAGCCAAACAGGTTCCCCCAAGACCCAGTACTTC
13,-,-,TRBJ1-4,TRBV19,CASSMILQEKLFF,TGTGCCAGTAGTATGATCCTTCAGGAAAAACTGTTTTTT
15,-,-,TRBJ1-4,TRBV5-8,CASSPGVTTNEKLFF,TGTGCCAGCAGCCCCGGGGTTACAACTAATGAAAAACTGTTTTTT
15,-,-,TRBJ1-1,TRBV6-5,CASSYSTGMNTEAFF,TGTGCCAGCAGTTACTCAACAGGGATGAACACTGAAGCTTTCTTT
13,-,-,TRBJ2-3,TRBV7-3,CASSFNELDTQYF,TGTGCCAGCAGCTTTAACGAACTGGATACGCAGTATTTT
13,-,-,TRBJ1-5,TRBV19,CASSRTANQPQHF,TGTGCCAGTAGTCGGACTGCTAATCAGCCCCAGCATTTT
16,-,-,TRBJ1-2,TRBV5-1,CASSLSWPGTNYGYTF,TGCGCCAGCAGCTTGTCGTGGCCAGGAACTAACTATGGCTACACCTTC
12,-,-,TRBJ2-5,TRBV5-8,CASSLVGETQYF,TGTGCCAGCAGCTTGGTCGGGGAGACCCAGTACTTC
18,-,-,TRBJ2-5,TRBV11-2,CASSLPSGTRGIQETQYF,TGTGCCAGCAGCTTACCTAGTGGCACACGAGGGATTCAAGAGACCCAGTACTTC
16,-,-,TRBJ2-7,TRBV13,CASSLGIGSSSYEQYF,TGTGCCAGCAGCTTAGGTATAGGGAGTAGCTCCTACGAGCAGTACTTC
14,-,TRBD1,TRBJ1-5,TRBV7-9,CASSVGTGGQPQHF,TGTGCCAGCAGCGTTGGGACAGGGGGTCAGCCCCAGCATTTT
13,few,TRBD1,TRBJ1-1,TRBV19,CASAGQGYTEAFF,TGTGCCAGCGCAGGACAGGGCTACACTGAAGCTTTCTTT
14,-,TRBD1,TRBJ1-4,TRBV11-2,CASSLETGDEKLFF,TGTGCCAGCAGCTTAGAGACAGGGGATGAAAAACTGTTTTTT
14,-,-,TRBJ1-2,TRBV27,CASRRPGHLYGYTF,TGTGCCAGTAGAAGACCGGGACACTTGTATGGCTACACCTTC
17,-,-,TRBJ1-2,TRBV4-1,CASSQDSGRGLTDGYTF,TGCGCCAGCAGCCAAGACTCTGGACGGGGACTAACGGATGGCTACACCTTC
15,once,TRBD2,TRBJ2-1,TRBV11-2,CASSIGLAETNEQFF,TGTGCCAGCAGCATAGGACTAGCCGAAACCAATGAGCAGTTCTTC
12,-,TRBD1,TRBJ2-7,TRBV6-5,CASSTRGNEQYF,TGTGCCAGCAGTACCAGGGGGAACGAGCAGTACTTC
14,-,-,TRBJ1-1,TRBV6-6,CASSYEAPNTEAFF,TGTGCCAGCAGTTACGAGGCACCGAACACTGAAGCTTTCTTT
14,-,-,TRBJ2-7,TRBV7-2,CASSLRTSSYEQYF,TGTGCCAGCAGCTTACGAACTAGCAGTTACGAGCAGTACTTC
14,-,-,TRBJ2-2,TRBV4-1,CASSQAGYTGELFF,TGCGCCAGCAGCCAAGCAGGGTACACCGGGGAGCTGTTTTTT
15,-,-,TRBJ2-7,TRBV3-1/TRBV3-2,CASSPILALSYEQYF,TGTGCCAGCAGCCCGATCCTAGCGCTTTCCTACGAGCAGTACTTC
17,few,-,TRBJ1-6,TRBV21-1,CASSLSQPGQLNSPLHF,TGTGCCAGCAGCCTGAGCCAACCGGGACAGCTAAATTCACCCCTCCACTTT